What follows are 23 T cell receptor beta chains derived from one specimen sequenced in a study of T cell responses to AZD1222 COVID-19 vaccine. Repertoires were generated with immunoSEQ multiplex PCR, while TCRdb's copy carries only in-frame clones and drops some. The sample carries about 150,000 clones, approximately 91% recorded once. The sample in question was peripheral blood, obtained 28 days after the second AZD1222 dose. These TCRs come from an adult who received the AZD1222 COVID-19 vaccine.

The V and J genes are TRBV9 and TRBJ1-3; 7 bases are a match to TRBD1. The CDR3 extends over 17 amino acids. The germline CDR1 and CDR2 sequences are SGDLS and YYNGEE. V lost 0 bases, J lost 5 bases, and 11 bases stayed unmatched. The CDR3 region has the DNA TGTGCCAGCAGCGTAGCCTCCGACAGGGTGGCGAGAAACACCATATATTTT. Amino acid sequence: CASSVASDRVARNTIYF.

The chain uses TRBV4-1 and TRBJ1-5, with D uncertain. The CDR3 consists of 15 residues. Germline V lookup: CDR1 MGHRA, CDR2 YSYEKL. V lost 0 bases, J lost 5 bases, and 11 bases lay in between. The CDR3 coding sequence is TGCGCCAGCAGCCAAGAAGTAACGGGTGATCAGCCCCAGCATTTT. Its protein product is CASSQEVTGDQPQHF.

The V gene is TRBV12-5, the J gene TRBJ1-3, with D maybe TRBD1 (5 bases). This CDR3 spans 14 amino acids. Germline CDR1 and CDR2: LGHNT and FRNRAP. The V gene lost 5 bases and the J gene lost 8 bases, with 16 bases spanning the gap. CDR3 region: CASGPLEQGDTIYF. The CDR3 nucleotides are TGTGCTAGTGGTCCCCTGGAGCAGGGAGACACCATATATTTT.

The genes are TRBV7-3 and TRBJ2-3; 8 bases map to TRBD2. CDR3 length: 17 amino acids. Germline values: CDR1 SGHTA, CDR2 FQGTGA. With 1 base clipped from V and 3 bases from J, the junction kept 9 bases outside the gene matches. CDR3 residues: CASSLKAGGTGTDTQYF. The CDR3 DNA follows: TGTGCCAGCAGCTTAAAGGCGGGAGGTACAGGGACAGATACGCAGTATTTT.

The rearrangement links TRBV24-1 to TRBJ2-3; 11 positions agree with TRBD1. This CDR3 contains 16 residues. V shed 2 bases and J 7 bases; nucleotides not matched to a gene: 7. Per germline, CDR1 KGHDR and CDR2 SFDVKD. The CDR3 DNA reads as TGTGCCACCAGTGATTCCGCCGGGACAGGGGGGAATACGCAGTATTTT. The encoded protein is CATSDSAGTGGNTQYF.

The chain has TRBV7-9 and TRBJ1-4; TRBD1 aligns across 7 bases. J gave up 5 bases and V 5 bases, and 8 bases lay outside the gene matches. CDR1 is SEHNR and CDR2 is FQNEAQ in the germline V gene (reference sequence). The CDR3 sequence is 15 residues long. DNA for the CDR3: TGTGCCAGCAGCCAGCGACAGGGCTCGAATGAAAAACTGTTTTTT. As protein: CASSQRQGSNEKLFF.

Only one count was recorded for this clone. V and J are TRBV6-1 and TRBJ1-5, with unresolved D. Per the germline V gene, CDR1 is MNHNS and CDR2 is SASEGT. The CDR3 extends over 13 amino acids. The V and J ends lost 3 bases and 11 bases respectively, with 14 bases between them. Here the CDR3 reads CASSEVNGLSQHF. CDR3 coding DNA: TGTGCCAGCAGTGAGGTGAACGGGCTGTCCCAGCATTTT.

This clone was counted a single time. One end of the junction fails to match germline, which may point to a read error. The chain recombines TRBV5-1 with TRBJ2-7, with 7 bases lining up with TRBD1. This CDR3 comprises 13 residues. Germline V gene data show CDR1 as SGHRS and CDR2 as YFSETQ. The CDR3 coding sequence is TGCGCCAGCAGCTTGGAGGGAAGGGACAGTATCCACTTC. It encodes CASSLEGRDSIHF.

The V call is TRBV5-1, the J call TRBJ2-1; 8 bases line up with TRBD1. In germline, CDR1 is SGHRS, CDR2 YFSETQ. Trimming removed 4 bases from V and 8 bases from J; junction bases left unmatched: 8. The CDR3 covers 14 residues. In DNA, the CDR3 is TGCGCCAGCAGCACCACAGGGGGGAGCGATGAGCAGTTCTTC. This sequence encodes CASSTTGGSDEQFF.

The gene calls are TRBV27 and TRBJ1-2, with 7 bases fitting TRBD1. In germline, CDR1 is MNHEY, CDR2 SMNVEV (reference sequence). CDR3 length: 12 amino acids. V lost 5 bases, J lost 7 bases, and 4 bases stayed unmatched. CDR3 nucleotides: TGTGCCAGCAGTCCAGACAGGGTTGGCTACACCTTC. This encodes CASSPDRVGYTF.

This chain connects TRBV9 to TRBJ1-2; D remains ambiguous. The CDR3 has 14 residues. Trimming cost V 0 bases and J 8 bases, with 14 bases left between them. Germline V gene data show CDR1 as SGDLS and CDR2 as YYNGEE. The CDR3 is CASSVATDRGGYTF. The CDR3, as DNA: TGTGCCAGCAGCGTAGCTACGGACCGCGGGGGCTACACCTTC.

CDR3 in amino acids: CASRREGYGSGELFF. The DNA for the CDR3 is TGTGCCAGCCGCAGGGAGGGTTACGGATCAGGGGAGCTGTTTTTT. The chain is built from TRBV2 and TRBJ2-2, with TRBD2 matching 7 bases. Germline V CDR1 and CDR2: SNHLY, FYNNEI. V shed 8 bases and J 8 bases; nucleotides not matched to a gene: 14. The CDR3 consists of 15 residues.

The chain uses TRBV27 and TRBJ2-3; no reliable D call. The germline V gene has CDR1 MNHEY and CDR2 SMNVEV (reference sequence). V was shortened by 4 bases and J by 0 bases, with 5 bases between the two germline ends. The CDR3 length is 13 residues. CDR3 DNA sequence: TGTGCCAGCAGTTACCAGAGCACAGATACGCAGTATTTT. Protein product: CASSYQSTDTQYF.

The rearrangement joins TRBV13 to TRBJ1-3; D uncertain. Germline V CDR1 and CDR2: PRHDT, FYEKMQ (reference sequence). V dropped 2 bases and J dropped 8 bases, with 16 bases sitting between them. This CDR3 comprises 15 residues. The CDR3 loop is CASSLRFRSTDTIYF. The CDR3 coding sequence is TGTGCCAGCAGCTTACGGTTCCGGTCGACGGACACCATATATTTT. Drawing the rest from reference TRBV13 and TRBJ1-3, the complete variable domain is AAGVIQSPRHLIKEKRETATLKCYPIPRHDTVYWYQQGPGQDPQFLISFYEKMQSDKGSIPDRFSAQQFSDYHSELNMSSLELGDSALYFCASSLRFRSTDTIYFGEGSWLTVV.

The chain combines TRBV6-5 with TRBJ1-4; a weak D match, TRBD1 (5 bases). The V gene's germline CDR1 is MNHEY and CDR2 SVGAGI. There are 12 residues in the CDR3. V was trimmed by 5 bases and J by 7 bases, leaving 8 bases between them. The CDR3 bases are TGTGCCAGCAGTACGGGGCCTGAAAAACTGTTTTTT. Its protein product is CASSTGPEKLFF.

The table lists this clone with a few counts. The chain employs TRBV12-1 and TRBJ1-3. TRBV12-1 is classified as a pseudogene. The CDR3 has 15 residues. The CDR3 region is CASSTRRGSGNTIYF. The CDR3, as DNA: TGTGCCAGCAGCACTCGGCGGGGGTCTGGAAACACCATATATTTT.

The rearrangement joins TRBV4-1 to TRBJ2-7, with D possibly TRBD2 on 6 matching bases. This CDR3 is built from 15 residues. V gave up 3 bases and J gave up 6 bases, with 18 bases separating them. Germline CDR1 is MGHRA and CDR2 is YSYEKL. CDR3 in amino acids: CASSQEGLGGSEQYF. CDR3 DNA: TGCGCCAGCAGCCAGGAGGGTCTCGGGGGATCCGAGCAGTACTTC.

The V gene is TRBV2, the J gene TRBJ2-2; 10 bases align to TRBD2. The V segment lost 4 bases and the J segment 8 bases; nucleotides outside the gene matches: 4. This CDR3 comprises 14 residues. Germline V gives CDR1 SNHLY, CDR2 FYNNEI. This CDR3 reads CASSGTSGIGELFF. Here the CDR3 DNA reads TGTGCCAGCAGTGGGACTAGCGGTATAGGGGAGCTGTTTTTT.

J is TRBJ1-2 and V is TRBV28, with D perhaps TRBD1 (5 bases). In germline, CDR1 is MDHEN, CDR2 SYDVKM. The CDR3 loop spans 14 amino acids. V was cut by 2 bases and J by 5 bases, with 12 bases left in between. CDR3 sequence reads: CASSLIGTEYGYTF. DNA for the CDR3: TGTGCCAGCAGTTTAATCGGGACGGAATATGGCTACACCTTC.

The chain recombines TRBV10-2 with TRBJ2-1; D uncertain. The germline gives CDR1 WSHSY, CDR2 SAAADI. CDR3 length: 15 amino acids. The V gene lost 6 bases and the J gene lost 6 bases, with 18 bases spanning the gap. In DNA, the CDR3 is TGCGCCAGCAGGGGTATTAGGCACGCTAGCAATGAGCAGTTCTTC. Amino acids: CASRGIRHASNEQFF.

The rearrangement links TRBV5-1 to TRBJ2-1; 8 bases match TRBD1. The J segment lost 7 bases and the V segment lost 4 bases, leaving 16 bases of the junction unmatched. Germline loops: CDR1 SGHRS, CDR2 YFSETQ. The CDR3 runs 17 residues. CDR3 sequence (DNA): TGCGCCAGCAGCGCTAGCTTACAGGACAGGGACCAAAATGAGCAGTTCTTC. Protein product: CASSASLQDRDQNEQFF.

The chain employs TRBV6-5 and TRBJ1-1; 8 positions match TRBD1. CDR3 length: 13 amino acids. The V and J ends lost 6 bases and 5 bases, in that order; junction bases with no gene match: 5. The germline V gene has CDR1 MNHEY and CDR2 SVGAGI. CDR3 DNA: TGTGCCAGCAGACCCACAGGGGGGACTGAAGCTTTCTTT. This gives the protein CASRPTGGTEAFF.

The chain uses TRBV5-1 and TRBJ2-1; TRBD2 aligns across 10 bases. With 0 bases clipped from V and 7 bases from J, the junction kept 4 bases outside the gene matches. CDR3 length: 15 residues. Germline-derived CDR1 and CDR2 are SGHRS and YFSETQ. The CDR3: CASSLVLAGVNEQFF. CDR3 DNA: TGCGCCAGCAGCTTGGTTCTAGCGGGGGTTAATGAGCAGTTCTTC.